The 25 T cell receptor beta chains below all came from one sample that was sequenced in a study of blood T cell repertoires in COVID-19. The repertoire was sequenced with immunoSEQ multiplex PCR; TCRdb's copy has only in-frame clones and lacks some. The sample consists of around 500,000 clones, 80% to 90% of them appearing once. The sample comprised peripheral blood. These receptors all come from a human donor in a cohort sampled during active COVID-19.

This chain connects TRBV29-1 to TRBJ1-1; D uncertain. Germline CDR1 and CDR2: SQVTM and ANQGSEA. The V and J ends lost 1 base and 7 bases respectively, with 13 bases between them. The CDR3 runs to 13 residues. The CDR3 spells CSVEGIPRVEAFF. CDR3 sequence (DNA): TGCAGCGTTGAAGGCATTCCTCGGGTTGAAGCTTTCTTT.

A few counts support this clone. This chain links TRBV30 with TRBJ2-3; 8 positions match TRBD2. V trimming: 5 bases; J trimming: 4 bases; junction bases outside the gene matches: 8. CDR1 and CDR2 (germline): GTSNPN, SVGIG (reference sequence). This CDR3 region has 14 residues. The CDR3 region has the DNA TGTGCCTGGGAGCCGGGGGGGAGGTCAGATACGCAGTATTTT. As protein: CAWEPGGRSDTQYF.

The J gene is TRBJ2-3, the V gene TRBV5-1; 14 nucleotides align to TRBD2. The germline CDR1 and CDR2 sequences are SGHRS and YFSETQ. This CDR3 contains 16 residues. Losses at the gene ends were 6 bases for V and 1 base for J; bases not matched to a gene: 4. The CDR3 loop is CASTQGLAGGTDTQYF. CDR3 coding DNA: TGCGCCAGCACCCAGGGACTAGCGGGAGGCACAGATACGCAGTATTTT.

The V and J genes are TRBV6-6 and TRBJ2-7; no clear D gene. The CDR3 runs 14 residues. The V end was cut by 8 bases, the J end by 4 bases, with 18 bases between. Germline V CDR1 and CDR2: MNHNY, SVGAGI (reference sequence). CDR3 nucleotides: TGTGCCAGCGCCATCAGAGGAAATCGGTACGAGCAGTACTTC. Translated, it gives CASAIRGNRYEQYF.

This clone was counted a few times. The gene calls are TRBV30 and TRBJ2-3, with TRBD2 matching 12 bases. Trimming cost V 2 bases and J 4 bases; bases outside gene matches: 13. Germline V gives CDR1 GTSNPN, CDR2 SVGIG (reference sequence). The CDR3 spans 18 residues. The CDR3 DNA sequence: TGTGCCTGGAGTTCCGCCGGGACTAGCGGGCCGGGTGCAGATACGCAGTATTTT. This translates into CAWSSAGTSGPGADTQYF.

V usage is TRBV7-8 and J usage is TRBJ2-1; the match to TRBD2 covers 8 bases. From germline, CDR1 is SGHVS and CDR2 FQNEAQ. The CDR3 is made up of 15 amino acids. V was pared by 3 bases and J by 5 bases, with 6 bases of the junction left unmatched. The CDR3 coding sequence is TGTGCCAGCAGCTTTCGGGAGGGCCAGGACAATGAGCAGTTCTTC. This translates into CASSFREGQDNEQFF.

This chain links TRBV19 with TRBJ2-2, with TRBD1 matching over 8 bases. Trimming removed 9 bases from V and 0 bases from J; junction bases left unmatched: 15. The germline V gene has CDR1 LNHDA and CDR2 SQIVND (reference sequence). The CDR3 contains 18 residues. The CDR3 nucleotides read TGTGCCAGCCTAAGTGGACAGGGACCCGAACCGAACACCGGGGAGCTGTTTTTT. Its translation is CASLSGQGPEPNTGELFF.

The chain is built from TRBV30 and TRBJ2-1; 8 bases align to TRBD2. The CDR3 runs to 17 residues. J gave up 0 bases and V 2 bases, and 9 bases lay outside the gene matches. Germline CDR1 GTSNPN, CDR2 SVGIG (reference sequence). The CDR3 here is CAWSPDLAGSSYNEQFF. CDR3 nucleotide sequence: TGTGCCTGGAGTCCAGATTTAGCGGGGAGCTCCTACAATGAGCAGTTCTTC.

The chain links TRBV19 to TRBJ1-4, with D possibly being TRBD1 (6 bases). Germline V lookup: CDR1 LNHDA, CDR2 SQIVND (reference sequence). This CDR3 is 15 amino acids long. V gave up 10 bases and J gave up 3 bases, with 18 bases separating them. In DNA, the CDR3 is TGTGCCACTAAGCCCTCAGGGGTCTCTAATGAAAAACTGTTTTTT. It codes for CATKPSGVSNEKLFF.

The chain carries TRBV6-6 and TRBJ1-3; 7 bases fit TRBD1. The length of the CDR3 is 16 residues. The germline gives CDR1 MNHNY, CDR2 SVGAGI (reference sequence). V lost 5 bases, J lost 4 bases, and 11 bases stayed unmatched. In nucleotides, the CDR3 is TGTGCCAGCAGTCAAAATACAGGGGCGGCCGGAAACACCATATATTTT. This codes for CASSQNTGAAGNTIYF.

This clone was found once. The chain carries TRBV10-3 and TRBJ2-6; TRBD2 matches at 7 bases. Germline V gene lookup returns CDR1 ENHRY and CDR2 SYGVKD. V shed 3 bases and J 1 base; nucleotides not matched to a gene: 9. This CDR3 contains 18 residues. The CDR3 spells CAISDRLGGSSGANVLTF. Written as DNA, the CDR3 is TGTGCCATCAGTGACAGACTAGGCGGGAGTTCTGGGGCCAACGTCCTGACTTTC.

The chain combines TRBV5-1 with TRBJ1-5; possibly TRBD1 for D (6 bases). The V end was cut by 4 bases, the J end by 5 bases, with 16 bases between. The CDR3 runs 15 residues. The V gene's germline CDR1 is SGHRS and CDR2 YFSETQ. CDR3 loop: CASSPGDPGDQPQHF. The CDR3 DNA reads TGCGCCAGCAGCCCAGGGGACCCCGGAGATCAGCCCCAGCATTTT.

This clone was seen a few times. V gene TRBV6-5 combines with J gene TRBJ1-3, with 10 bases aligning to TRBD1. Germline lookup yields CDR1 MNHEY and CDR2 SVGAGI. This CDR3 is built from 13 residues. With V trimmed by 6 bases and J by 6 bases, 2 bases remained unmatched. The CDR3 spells CASRGTGENTIYF. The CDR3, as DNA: TGTGCCAGCAGGGGGACAGGGGAAAACACCATATATTTT.

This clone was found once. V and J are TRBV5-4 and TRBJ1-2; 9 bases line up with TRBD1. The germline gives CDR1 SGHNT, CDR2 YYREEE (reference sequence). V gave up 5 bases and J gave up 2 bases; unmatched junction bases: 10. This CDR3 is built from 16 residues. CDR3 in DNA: TGTGCCAGCAGTCGAGACAGGGGGTATTCGAACTATGGCTACACCTTC. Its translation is CASSRDRGYSNYGYTF.

Here the CDR3 DNA reads TGCAGCGCGCGGCCTAGCGGGAGACCTTACGAGCAGTACTTC. Translated: CSARPSGRPYEQYF. The chain couples TRBV29-1 to TRBJ2-7, with TRBD2 matching 10 bases. This CDR3 is built from 14 residues. Germline loops: CDR1 SQVTM, CDR2 ANQGSEA. V trimming: 7 bases; J trimming: 4 bases; junction bases outside the gene matches: 10.

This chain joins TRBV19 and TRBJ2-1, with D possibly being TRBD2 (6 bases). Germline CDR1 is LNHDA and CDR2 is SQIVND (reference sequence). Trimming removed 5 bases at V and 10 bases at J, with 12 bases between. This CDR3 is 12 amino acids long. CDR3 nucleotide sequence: TGTGCCAGTAGTGCAGGAACTAGCGAGCAGTTCTTC. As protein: CASSAGTSEQFF. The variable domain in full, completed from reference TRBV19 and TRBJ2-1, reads DGGITQSPKYLFRKEGQNVTLSCEQNLNHDAMYWYRQDPGQGLRLIYYSQIVNDFQKGDIAEGYSVSREKKESFPLTVTSAQKNPTAFYLCASSAGTSEQFFGPGTRLTVL.

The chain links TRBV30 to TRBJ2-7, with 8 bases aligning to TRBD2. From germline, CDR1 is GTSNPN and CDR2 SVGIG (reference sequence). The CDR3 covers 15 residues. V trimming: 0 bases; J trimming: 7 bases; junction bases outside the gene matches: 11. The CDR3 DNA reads TGTGCCTGGAGTGTAGGGACTAGGGTTCTGGGGGAGCAGTACTTC. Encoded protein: CAWSVGTRVLGEQYF.

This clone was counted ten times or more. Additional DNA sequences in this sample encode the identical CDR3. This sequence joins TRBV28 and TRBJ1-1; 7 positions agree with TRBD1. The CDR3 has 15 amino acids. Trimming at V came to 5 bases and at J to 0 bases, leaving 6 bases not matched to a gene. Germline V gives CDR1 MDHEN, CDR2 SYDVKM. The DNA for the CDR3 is TGTGCCAGCAGTACCCGGACAGGAATGAACACTGAAGCTTTCTTT. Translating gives CASSTRTGMNTEAFF.

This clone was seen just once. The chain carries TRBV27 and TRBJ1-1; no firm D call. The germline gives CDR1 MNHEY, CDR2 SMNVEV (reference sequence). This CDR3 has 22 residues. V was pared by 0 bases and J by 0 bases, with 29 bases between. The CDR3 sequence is CASSLSFFGPRGVTSMNTEAFF. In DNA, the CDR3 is TGTGCCAGCAGTTTATCGTTTTTTGGGCCTCGGGGTGTGACTTCGATGAACACTGAAGCTTTCTTT.

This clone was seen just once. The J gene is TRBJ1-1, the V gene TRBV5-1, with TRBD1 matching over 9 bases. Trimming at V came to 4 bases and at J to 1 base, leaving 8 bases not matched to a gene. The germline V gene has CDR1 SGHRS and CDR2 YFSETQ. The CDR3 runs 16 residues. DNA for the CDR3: TGCGCCAGCAGCATTACCGGGACAGGGACGAACACTGAAGCTTTCTTT. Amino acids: CASSITGTGTNTEAFF.

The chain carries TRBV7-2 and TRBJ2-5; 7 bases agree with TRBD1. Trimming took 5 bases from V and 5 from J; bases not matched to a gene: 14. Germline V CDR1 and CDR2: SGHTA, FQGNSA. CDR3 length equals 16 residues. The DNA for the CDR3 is TGTGCCAGCAGCAAATACTCGACAGGGATAGGGGAGACCCAGTACTTC. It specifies CASSKYSTGIGETQYF. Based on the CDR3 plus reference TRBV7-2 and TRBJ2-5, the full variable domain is GAGVSQSPSNKVTEKGKDVELRCDPISGHTALYWYRQSLGQGLEFLIYFQGNSAPDKSGLPSDRFSAERTGGSVSTLTIQRTQQEDSAVYLCASSKYSTGIGETQYFGPGTRLLVL.

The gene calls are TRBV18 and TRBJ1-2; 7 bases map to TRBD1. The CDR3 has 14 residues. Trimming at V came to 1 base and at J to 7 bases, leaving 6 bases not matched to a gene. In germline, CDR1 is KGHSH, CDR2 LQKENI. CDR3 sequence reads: CASSPQGAESGYTF. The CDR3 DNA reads TGTGCCAGCTCACCACAGGGGGCGGAAAGTGGCTACACCTTC.

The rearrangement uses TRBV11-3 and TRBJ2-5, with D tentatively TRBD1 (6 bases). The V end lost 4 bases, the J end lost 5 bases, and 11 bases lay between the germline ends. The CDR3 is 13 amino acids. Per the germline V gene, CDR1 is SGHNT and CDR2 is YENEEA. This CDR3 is CASSSGEPETQYF. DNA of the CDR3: TGTGCCAGCAGCTCAGGGGAACCTGAGACCCAGTACTTC.

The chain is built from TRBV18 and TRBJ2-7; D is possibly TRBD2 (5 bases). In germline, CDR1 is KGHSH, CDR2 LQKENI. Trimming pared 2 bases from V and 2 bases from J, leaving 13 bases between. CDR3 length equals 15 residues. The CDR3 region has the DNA TGTGCCAGCTCACCAGCTAGGGCGGGTCCCTACGAGCAGTACTTC. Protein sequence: CASSPARAGPYEQYF.

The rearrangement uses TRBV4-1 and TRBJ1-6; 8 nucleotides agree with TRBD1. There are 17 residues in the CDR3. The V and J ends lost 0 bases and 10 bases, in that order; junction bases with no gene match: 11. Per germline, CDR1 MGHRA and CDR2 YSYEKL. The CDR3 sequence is CASSQEISGQGESPLHF. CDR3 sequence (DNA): TGCGCCAGCAGCCAAGAGATATCCGGACAGGGTGAATCACCCCTCCACTTT.